The T cell receptor (beta chain) under discussion was sequenced for a study of cytomegalovirus exposure and HLA in healthy donors. Study-wide results and caveats: Published work reported that the classifier diagnosed cytomegalovirus status with high specificity and sensitivity. The availability of immune exposure information extended only to CMV serostatus.

Researchers ran the PCR with 60 Vbeta and 13 Jbeta primers. Clones were sequenced by immunoSEQ multiplex PCR, and TCRdb holds only the in-frame ones, with some missing. The profile shows 70,000 or so clones, 74% of them singletons. The CDR3 covers 15 residues. With 0 bases removed from V and 1 base from J, the gap between germline ends came to 9 bases. In germline, CDR1 is LNHDA, CDR2 SQIVND (reference sequence). Comment on this clone: The antigen remains undetermined.

This chain links TRBV19 with TRBJ1-1; no definite D call. This clonotype was obtained from a woman aged 60-75 years in good health and CMV-seropositive. Sequencing used PBMCs. The CDR3 here is CASSIDGGPNTEAFF. The CDR3 DNA sequence: TGTGCCAGTAGTATAGATGGCGGCCCGAACACTGAAGCTTTCTTT.